This TCR beta chain was captured in a study of blood T cell repertoires in COVID-19. Whole-study context: The United States, Italy and Spain were the sources of the acute and convalescent COVID-19 samples. PBMCs, B-cell-depleted T cells, or T cells were the source of the cDNA or gDNA that made up the material.

Per germline, CDR1 LNHDA and CDR2 SQIVND (reference sequence). With V trimmed by 1 base and J by 5 bases, 4 bases remained unmatched. The CDR3 spans 14 residues. The authors' processing: Using reference gene primer amplification, nucleated cell counts were estimated. Assay: immunoSEQ multiplex PCR; the TCRdb copy retains only in-frame clones and omits some. V and J calls and clone size are as listed in that table; D and trimming were resolved from the DNA. The data contain almost 90,000 clones, about 87% of them seen just once; the ten biggest clones take up over 8.5%. This clone is a singleton in its sample.

The chain recombines TRBV19 with TRBJ1-1; TRBD1 matches at 7 bases. The specimen sequenced was peripheral blood. The sequence was obtained from an elderly man with acute or convalescent COVID-19. DNA for the CDR3: TGTGCCAGTAGTATAGTCCTACAGGGGACTGAAGCTTTCTTT. It encodes CASSIVLQGTEAFF.